This T cell receptor (beta chain) is drawn from a study of T cells in Graves' hyperthyroidism and ophthalmopathy. The study's findings and limits: Ophthalmopathy, which appeared later, was predicted by the model a median 6.5 months before onset. Within blood appeared most thyroid clonotypes that had expanded above 0.001. A 13 V-J model separated ophthalmopathy from stable hyperthyroidism.

Researchers took RNA transcripts and amplified the TCR beta CDR3 regions from them. When the TCR CDR3 underwent first-round RT-PCR, the HTBI primer set was used. TCRdb reanalysed the multiplex PCR reads using MiXCR and keeps one entry per CDR3 protein. The table includes hundreds of thousands of distinct CDR3 sequences, over 40% detected once. This clonotype was detected many times. Its antigen remains unknown. Diagnostic decisions used clinical symptoms, serum thyroxine and TRAb, thyroid ultrasound and orbital computed tomography. The ends lost 2 bases at V and 4 bases at J; junction bases unmatched: 5. This CDR3 region has 15 residues. The V gene's germline CDR1 is SGHVS and CDR2 FNYEAQ.

V usage is TRBV7-6 and J usage is TRBJ1-5; 7 bases line up with TRBD1. The sequenced sample was peripheral blood or thyroid tissue (not recorded which). This TCR came from an adult man with Graves' disease, either hyperthyroidism or ophthalmopathy (not recorded which). As DNA, the CDR3 is TGTGCCAGCAGCTTATGGCAGGGGGAGAATCAGCCCCAGCATTTT. It codes for CASSLWQGENQPQHF.